One and the same sample provided the 11 T cell receptor beta chains below, sequenced in a study of long-term antiretroviral therapy in people with HIV. The assay, immunoSEQ v3.0, was run at survey level. This table comes from immunoSEQ multiplex PCR, and its TCRdb copy is limited to in-frame clones, with some not included. Among 31,000 or so clones, approximately 90% were seen once, and the ten largest hold almost 7.5%. The sample consisted of unsorted PBMCs, taken around 5 years before starting antiretroviral therapy. These receptors originate from a man over 45 with HIV.

The rearrangement uses TRBV18 and TRBJ2-7; 12 nucleotides match TRBD2. V shed 4 bases and J 3 bases; nucleotides not matched to a gene: 10. Germline CDR1 KGHSH, CDR2 LQKENI. The CDR3 extends over 17 amino acids. In nucleotides, the CDR3 is TGTGCCAGCTCACGATTACTACTGACTAGCGGGAGCTACGAGCAGTACTTC. It encodes CASSRLLLTSGSYEQYF.

This clone appeared once. The chain combines TRBV7-9 with TRBJ2-7; TRBD1 or TRBD2 may be the D gene (5 bases each). CDR3 length: 15 amino acids. V was pared by 1 base and J by 2 bases, with 12 bases between. Germline V gene sequence: CDR1 SEHNR, CDR2 FQNEAQ (reference sequence). CDR3 sequence (DNA): TGTGCCAGCAGCTTAGATATGGGACCGGCCTACGAGCAGTACTTC. This codes for CASSLDMGPAYEQYF.

The V and J genes are TRBV19 and TRBJ1-1, with 8 bases identical to TRBD1. The CDR3 is made up of 17 amino acids. In germline, CDR1 is LNHDA, CDR2 SQIVND (reference sequence). V gave up 6 bases and J gave up 4 bases; unmatched junction bases: 16. The CDR3 DNA reads TGTGCCAGTAGCCGAGTAGGTGGATACAGGGGGAGCACTGAAGCTTTCTTT. This codes for CASSRVGGYRGSTEAFF.

The chain combines TRBV6-4 with TRBJ1-1, with D unresolved. Trimming pared 3 bases from V and 2 bases from J, leaving 10 bases between. The CDR3 extends over 14 amino acids. From germline, CDR1 is MRHNA and CDR2 SNTAGT. This CDR3 reads CASSESGINTEAFF. The CDR3 coding sequence is TGTGCCAGCAGTGAATCGGGGATAAACACTGAAGCTTTCTTT.

The chain uses TRBV6-1 and TRBJ2-7; D perhaps matches TRBD2 (6 bases). V dropped 6 bases and J dropped 7 bases, with 22 bases sitting between them. The CDR3 spans 15 residues. Germline V gives CDR1 MNHNS, CDR2 SASEGT. The CDR3 region is CASRNLGLLRGEQYF. Here the CDR3 DNA reads TGTGCCAGCAGGAATCTAGGACTGCTTCGGGGGGAGCAGTACTTC.

The chain carries TRBV28 and TRBJ1-5; D may be TRBD1 (5 bases). Between the trimmed V and J ends, which lost 2 bases and 10 bases, there was a span of 18 bases. The CDR3 loop spans 15 amino acids. Looked up from germline, CDR1 is MDHEN and CDR2 is SYDVKM. The CDR3 spells CASSLTGTSFDPQHF. CDR3 DNA sequence: TGTGCCAGCAGTTTAACCGGGACTTCTTTCGATCCCCAGCATTTT.

The genes are TRBV7-3 and TRBJ2-1; 10 bases agree with TRBD2. Trimming took 6 bases from V and 0 from J; bases not matched to a gene: 5. The germline V gene encodes CDR1 SGHTA and CDR2 FQGTGA. CDR3 length equals 16 residues. The CDR3 DNA reads as TGTGCCAGCAGTTACACTAGCGGGGTCTCCTACAATGAGCAGTTCTTC. Its translation is CASSYTSGVSYNEQFF.

The V call is TRBV9, the J call TRBJ1-5; D is unclear. The V gene's germline CDR1 is SGDLS and CDR2 YYNGEE. The CDR3 has 15 amino acids. The ends were cut back, 0 bases at V and 5 bases at J, with 12 bases in the middle. The CDR3 region has the DNA TGTGCCAGCAGCGTAGGAGTTTTGGTCGATCAGCCCCAGCATTTT. This encodes CASSVGVLVDQPQHF.

A single count supports this clone. V usage is TRBV28 and J usage is TRBJ1-3; a possible D gene is TRBD1 (5 bases). This CDR3 spans 15 amino acids. Trimming left V 7 bases short and J 3 bases short, with 16 bases between. The germline gives CDR1 MDHEN, CDR2 SYDVKM. CDR3 in DNA: TGTGCCAGCACCAACCGGGGGTTTGGTGGAAACACCATATATTTT. This encodes CASTNRGFGGNTIYF.

The gene calls are TRBV27 and TRBJ1-2; possible D gene TRBD1, 5 bases. CDR3 length: 13 residues. The V end was cut by 2 bases, the J end by 5 bases, with 9 bases between. The V gene's germline CDR1 is MNHEY and CDR2 SMNVEV (reference sequence). CDR3 DNA: TGTGCCAGCAGTTTAACTGGGGGGTATGGCTACACCTTC. It specifies CASSLTGGYGYTF.

The chain has TRBV7-9 and TRBJ2-5; possibly TRBD2 for D (5 bases). This CDR3 is built from 15 residues. The V gene's germline CDR1 is SEHNR and CDR2 FQNEAQ (reference sequence). Trimming stripped 5 bases from V and 5 bases from J, with 18 bases between. The CDR3 coding sequence is TGTGCCAGCAGCCCCGGAGGAGCGAGAGGGGAGACCCAGTACTTC. This codes for CASSPGGARGETQYF.